Listed here are 3 T cell receptor beta chains from one sample, sequenced in a study of shared clonotypes between healthy human individuals. Profiled with immunoSEQ multiplex PCR; TCRdb holds only in-frame clones, not every one. The sample holds about 580,000 clones, 98% seen once. Terminally differentiated effector memory CD45RA+ cells were left out of the naive CD8 fraction, which was CD45RO-negative and positively selected for CCR7. The sequenced material came from naive CD8+ T cells sorted from blood. The source is a man aged 30 to 45 in good health.

The rearrangement uses TRBV7-9 and TRBJ2-1; 12 bases match TRBD2. Trimming took 1 base from V and 7 from J; bases not matched to a gene: 14. The CDR3 sequence is 19 residues long. CDR1 SEHNR and CDR2 FQNEAQ come from the germline V gene (reference sequence). CDR3 region: CASSLVRASGRAMGNEQFF. The CDR3 DNA is TGTGCCAGCAGCTTAGTAAGGGCTAGCGGGAGGGCCATGGGAAATGAGCAGTTCTTC.

The gene calls are TRBV9 and TRBJ2-7, with D possibly matching TRBD2 (5 bases). The germline V gene encodes CDR1 SGDLS and CDR2 YYNGEE. CDR3 size: 12 residues. V was clipped by 3 bases and J by 4 bases, with 8 bases between them. The CDR3 nucleotides are TGTGCCAGCAGCGGGGAGACTTACGAGCAGTACTTC. As protein: CASSGETYEQYF.

V is TRBV11-2 and J is TRBJ2-7; 11 bases match TRBD2. Germline values: CDR1 SGHAT, CDR2 FQNNGV. This CDR3 has 14 residues. The ends lost 5 bases at V and 2 bases at J; junction bases unmatched: 2. The CDR3 reads CASSPSGRTYEQYF. CDR3 coding DNA: TGTGCCAGCAGCCCTAGCGGGAGGACCTACGAGCAGTACTTC.